Below, 29 T cell receptor beta chains from the same sample are listed, as sequenced in a study of neoadjuvant nivolumab and ipilimumab in lung cancer (dated by TCRdb to the early 2020s). The protocol used for the library was the immunoSEQ multiplex PCR assay. Not all clones reach the TCRdb copy of this immuneACCESS table, which keeps in-frame sequences only. Checked studies attribute under half of the gap to unresolved V genes and leave the rest unexplained. This sample comprises around 710 clones, around nine tenths of them detected only once. The top ten constitute roughly 2% of the sample. In the paper's terms, the time point label means: at surgical resection after neoadjuvant nivolumab +/- ipilimumab. The sample here was adjacent normal lung tissue, taken after neoadjuvant nivolumab, alone or with ipilimumab, at or shortly before surgery. Source of these receptors: an adult with non-small cell lung cancer.

V is TRBV19 and J is TRBJ1-2, with TRBD1 as a possible D gene (5 bases). CDR1 and CDR2 from the germline V gene are LNHDA and SQIVND (reference sequence). The CDR3 is made up of 12 amino acids. Trimming removed 6 bases from V and 7 bases from J, with 12 bases in between. CDR3 sequence: CASRSGTFGYTF. The CDR3 coding sequence is TGTGCCAGTAGGTCAGGGACGTTTGGCTACACCTTC.

The chain uses TRBV7-6 and TRBJ2-7; 8 positions agree with TRBD1. This CDR3 has 14 residues. Per the germline V gene, CDR1 is SGHVS and CDR2 is FNYEAQ. Germline trimming cut 1 base from V and 3 bases from J; bases unmatched to any gene: 2. The CDR3 loop reads CASSLGTGNYEQYF. As DNA, the CDR3 is TGTGCCAGCAGCTTAGGGACAGGGAACTACGAGCAGTACTTC.

This rearrangement joins TRBV5-6 to TRBJ2-7; D is unresolved. V was cut by 2 bases and J by 4 bases, with 4 bases left in between. This CDR3 region has 11 residues. CDR1 and CDR2 from the germline V gene are SGHDT and YYEEEE. CDR3 in amino acids: CASSLNYEQYF. CDR3 in DNA: TGTGCCAGCAGCTTAAATTACGAGCAGTACTTC.

This clone appeared a few times. This chain connects TRBV19 to TRBJ2-2; 8 bases match TRBD2. J gave up 6 bases and V 1 base, and 4 bases lay outside the gene matches. Germline V CDR1 and CDR2: LNHDA, SQIVND (reference sequence). The CDR3 is made up of 15 amino acids. For the CDR3, the DNA is TGTGCCAGTAGTATAGTCCCGGGACTAGCCGGGGAGCTGTTTTTT. It yields the protein CASSIVPGLAGELFF.

The chain couples TRBV6-1 to TRBJ2-2; D not resolved. Looked up from germline, CDR1 is MNHNS and CDR2 is SASEGT. The CDR3 loop spans 14 amino acids. The ends were cut back, 8 bases at V and 3 bases at J, with 13 bases in the middle. This CDR3 reads CASLRQRDTGELFF. CDR3 DNA: TGTGCCAGCCTTAGACAACGAGACACCGGGGAGCTGTTTTTT.

The chain is built from TRBV7-8 and TRBJ2-7; D is undetermined. The CDR3 runs to 12 residues. Germline assignment: CDR1 SGHVS and CDR2 FQNEAQ. Trimming stripped 5 bases from V and 2 bases from J, with 7 bases between. The DNA of the CDR3 is TGTGCCAGCAGCACGCAGACCTACGAGCAGTACTTC. Encoded protein: CASSTQTYEQYF.

The CDR3 protein is CATRPTLQSEAFF. Written as DNA, the CDR3 is TGTGCCACCAGGCCGACACTCCAATCTGAAGCTTTCTTT. This sequence joins TRBV7-9 and TRBJ1-1; unclear D gene. Germline CDR1 and CDR2: SEHNR and FQNEAQ (reference sequence). Deletions cut 10 bases from V and 6 bases from J, with 18 bases between. The length of the CDR3 is 13 residues.

This clone was detected only once. The chain combines TRBV5-6 with TRBJ2-3; TRBD2 matches at 8 bases. Trimming took 0 bases from V and 0 from J; bases not matched to a gene: 6. Per the germline V gene, CDR1 is SGHDT and CDR2 is YYEEEE. This CDR3 comprises 17 residues. The chain's CDR3 is CASSLVSSGSSTDTQYF. DNA of the CDR3: TGTGCCAGCAGCTTGGTGTCTAGCGGGTCTAGCACAGATACGCAGTATTTT. Filled out from reference TRBV5-6 and TRBJ2-3, the complete variable domain reads DAGVTQSPTHLIKTRGQQVTLRCSPKSGHDTVSWYQQALGQGPQFIFQYYEEEERQRGNFPDRFSGHQFPNYSSELNVNALLLGDSALYLCASSLVSSGSSTDTQYFGPGTRLTVL.

The chain links TRBV5-1 to TRBJ1-1; D unresolved. Germline values: CDR1 SGHRS, CDR2 YFSETQ. V lost 0 bases, J lost 3 bases, and 6 bases lay in between. The CDR3 extends over 13 amino acids. CDR3 residues: CASSLARDTEAFF. CDR3 coding DNA: TGCGCCAGCAGCTTGGCTCGGGACACTGAAGCTTTCTTT.

The V gene is TRBV29-1, the J gene TRBJ2-3, with 9 positions matching TRBD1. Per germline, CDR1 SQVTM and CDR2 ANQGSEA. This CDR3 spans 13 amino acids. V was clipped by 6 bases and J by 1 base; unmatched bases: 2. In nucleotides, the CDR3 is TGCAGCGTGGACAGGGGTGGCACAGATACGCAGTATTTT. It encodes CSVDRGGTDTQYF.

This clone was seen just once. The chain employs TRBV2 and TRBJ2-2; 12 nucleotides line up with TRBD1. The V gene end was trimmed by 6 bases and the J gene end by 4 bases; junction bases not matched to a gene: 6. The V gene's germline CDR1 is SNHLY and CDR2 FYNNEI. The CDR3 consists of 16 residues. CDR3: CASRRDRGQVTGELFF. CDR3 in DNA: TGTGCCAGCAGGAGGGACAGGGGGCAGGTCACCGGGGAGCTGTTTTTT. The full variable domain, in which reference TRBV2 and TRBJ2-2 provide the parts outside the CDR3, is EPEVTQTPSHQVTQMGQEVILRCVPISNHLYFYWYRQILGQKVEFLVSFYNNEISEKSEIFDDQFSVERPDGSNFTLKIRSTKLEDSAMYFCASRRDRGQVTGELFFGEGSRLTVL.

This chain uses TRBV11-3 with TRBJ2-2, with 7 bases matching TRBD2. J was trimmed by 4 bases and V by 0 bases; bases with no gene match: 2. The CDR3 totals 15 residues. Looked up from germline, CDR1 is SGHNT and CDR2 is YENEEA. CDR3 residues: CASSLDGRATGELFF. CDR3 DNA: TGTGCCAGCAGCTTAGATGGGAGGGCCACCGGGGAGCTGTTTTTT.

The rearrangement joins TRBV14 to TRBJ2-1; D gene unclear. This CDR3 spans 12 amino acids. The germline gives CDR1 SGHDN, CDR2 FVKESK. V dropped 4 bases and J dropped 13 bases, with 14 bases sitting between them. DNA for the CDR3: TGTGCCAGCAGCCGCATTAGCCCCTATCAGTTCTTC. Residues: CASSRISPYQFF.

The chain carries TRBV29-1 and TRBJ2-5, with a tentative D call TRBD1 (5 bases). V was cut by 4 bases and J by 7 bases, with 16 bases left in between. CDR1 is SQVTM and CDR2 is ANQGSEA in the germline V gene. The CDR3 consists of 13 residues. CDR3 sequence: CSVGVGERGTQYF. DNA for the CDR3: TGCAGCGTTGGGGTAGGGGAAAGGGGGACCCAGTACTTC.

The genes are TRBV4-2 and TRBJ2-3, with D hard to call. V lost 1 base and J lost 4, with 3 bases in between. The CDR3 sequence is 12 residues long. CDR1 and CDR2 (germline): LGHNA, YNFKEQ. The CDR3: CASSQGPDTQYF. The CDR3 DNA sequence: TGTGCCAGCAGCCAAGGGCCAGATACGCAGTATTTT.

The CDR3 region is CASSAGRAFGETQYF. CDR3 nucleotide sequence: TGTGCCAGCAGTGCCGGGAGGGCCTTCGGGGAGACCCAGTACTTC. J is TRBJ2-5 and V is TRBV2; 8 positions match TRBD2. V gave up 4 bases and J gave up 5 bases; unmatched junction bases: 9. Germline V gene data show CDR1 as SNHLY and CDR2 as FYNNEI. The CDR3 runs to 15 residues.

The V call is TRBV7-9, the J call TRBJ1-2; D unresolved. CDR3 length: 17 residues. Germline loops: CDR1 SEHNR, CDR2 FQNEAQ (reference sequence). The V gene lost 5 bases and the J gene lost 4 bases, with 23 bases spanning the gap. The CDR3 region is CASSPNRADPPVYGYTF. The CDR3 region has the DNA TGTGCCAGCAGCCCGAATAGGGCGGATCCTCCGGTCTATGGCTACACCTTC.

For the CDR3, the DNA is TGTGCCAGCAGCTTAGACCGCACAGATACGCAGTATTTT. Translation: CASSLDRTDTQYF. The chain is built from TRBV7-8 and TRBJ2-3, with D hard to call. The CDR3 consists of 13 residues. Trimming removed 1 base at V and 1 base at J, with 3 bases between. CDR1 is SGHVS and CDR2 is FQNEAQ in the germline V gene.

The chain combines TRBV30 with TRBJ2-1; no clear D. The CDR3 covers 12 residues. The V gene's germline CDR1 is GTSNPN and CDR2 SVGIG (reference sequence). The germline V and J ends were trimmed by 5 bases and 4 bases, with 9 bases remaining between them. The CDR3 region has the DNA TGTGCCTGGGGGCAACGATACAATGAGCAGTTCTTC. This gives the protein CAWGQRYNEQFF.

V is TRBV7-8 and J is TRBJ2-3; 7 bases are a match to TRBD2. The CDR3 is 15 amino acids. Germline loops: CDR1 SGHVS, CDR2 FQNEAQ. With 1 base clipped from V and 1 base from J, the junction kept 2 bases outside the gene matches. The CDR3 sequence is CASSLVGGRTDTQYF. The CDR3 region has the DNA TGTGCCAGCAGCTTAGTGGGAGGGCGCACAGATACGCAGTATTTT.

The chain has TRBV27 and TRBJ2-7, with 10 bases identical to TRBD2. Per germline, CDR1 MNHEY and CDR2 SMNVEV (reference sequence). The CDR3 contains 14 residues. The V gene end was trimmed by 5 bases and the J gene end by 4 bases; junction bases not matched to a gene: 5. CDR3 bases: TGTGCCAGCAGTCTCCAGACTAGCGGGTACGAGCAGTACTTC. Translation: CASSLQTSGYEQYF.

This chain connects TRBV28 to TRBJ1-1; TRBD1 aligns across 8 bases. CDR1 MDHEN and CDR2 SYDVKM come from the germline V gene. V shed 5 bases and J 3 bases; nucleotides not matched to a gene: 5. The CDR3 sequence is 14 residues long. Here the CDR3 reads CASSLRTGYTEAFF. The CDR3 region has the DNA TGTGCCAGCAGTCTCCGGACAGGGTACACTGAAGCTTTCTTT.

This chain uses TRBV11-2 with TRBJ2-1; the match to TRBD2 covers 14 bases. Germline values: CDR1 SGHAT, CDR2 FQNNGV. This CDR3 has 17 residues. Germline trimming cut 5 bases from V and 8 bases from J; bases unmatched to any gene: 11. The CDR3 protein is CASSTRLAGGPLDEQFF. Written as DNA, the CDR3 is TGTGCCAGCAGCACTCGACTAGCGGGAGGGCCCTTAGATGAGCAGTTCTTC.

The V gene is TRBV13, the J gene TRBJ1-1; weak D call: TRBD1 (6 bases). V was pared by 2 bases and J by 4 bases, with 17 bases between. Germline CDR1 and CDR2: PRHDT and FYEKMQ (reference sequence). The CDR3 totals 16 residues. CDR3 protein: CASSLQQGRRSTEAFF. The DNA of the CDR3 is TGTGCCAGCAGCTTACAACAGGGTCGTAGGAGCACTGAAGCTTTCTTT.

This clone is a singleton in its sample. V usage is TRBV28 and J usage is TRBJ1-2, with D perhaps matching TRBD1 (6 bases). This CDR3 is 16 amino acids long. Germline V lookup: CDR1 MDHEN, CDR2 SYDVKM. V was clipped by 9 bases and J by 4 bases, with 24 bases between them. The CDR3 DNA reads TGTGCCAGTAGCCCAGGGGTGGCGAATGGAATCTATGGCTACACCTTC. Translation: CASSPGVANGIYGYTF.

This clone showed up just once. The gene calls are TRBV7-2 and TRBJ2-1, with D perhaps matching TRBD1 (5 bases). The germline V and J ends were trimmed by 0 bases and 2 bases, with 11 bases remaining between them. The germline V gene encodes CDR1 SGHTA and CDR2 FQGNSA. The CDR3 length is 16 residues. CDR3 in DNA: TGTGCCAGCAGCTTAGCGGCCGACAGTACCTACAATGAGCAGTTCTTC. As protein: CASSLAADSTYNEQFF.

V gene TRBV7-9 combines with J gene TRBJ2-1; 7 positions agree with TRBD2. With 8 bases clipped from V and 9 bases from J, the junction kept 7 bases outside the gene matches. The CDR3 is 12 amino acids. Germline lookup yields CDR1 SEHNR and CDR2 FQNEAQ (reference sequence). The CDR3 is CASGGGETEQFF. In DNA form, the CDR3 reads TGTGCCAGCGGTGGGGGGGAGACTGAGCAGTTCTTC.

The V gene is TRBV19, the J gene TRBJ1-2; D might be TRBD1 (5 bases). The V gene lost 7 bases and the J gene lost 3 bases, with 18 bases spanning the gap. The CDR3 consists of 15 residues. Looked up from germline, CDR1 is LNHDA and CDR2 is SQIVND (reference sequence). The CDR3 region is CASNPGGTEHYGYTF. The CDR3 coding sequence is TGTGCCAGTAACCCAGGCGGGACGGAACACTATGGCTACACCTTC. Full variable domain (rest looked up from reference TRBV19 and TRBJ1-2): DGGITQSPKYLFRKEGQNVTLSCEQNLNHDAMYWYRQDPGQGLRLIYYSQIVNDFQKGDIAEGYSVSREKKESFPLTVTSAQKNPTAFYLCASNPGGTEHYGYTFGSGTRLTVV.

The rearrangement joins TRBV11-3 to TRBJ2-1; the D gene is possibly TRBD2 (5 bases). The ends were cut back, 5 bases at V and 4 bases at J, with 15 bases in the middle. The CDR3 runs to 15 residues. From germline, CDR1 is SGHNT and CDR2 YENEEA. CDR3 nucleotides: TGTGCCAGCAGCCTGCACCCGGGGTCTTACAATGAGCAGTTCTTC. It encodes CASSLHPGSYNEQFF.